This TCR beta chain was obtained from a study of cytomegalovirus exposure and HLA in healthy donors. Study conclusions and caveats: Cytomegalovirus status was reportedly diagnosed by the classifier with high specificity and sensitivity. Most sequenced TCRs were rare (though some public TCRs occurred in many donors).

Points on this clone: Its antigen is as yet unknown. The same CDR3 also results from other DNA sequences found in this sample.

Profiling relied on immunoSEQ multiplex PCR, and the TCRdb table lists in-frame clones only, not all of them. This sample yields roughly 60,000 clones, of which 85% to 95% are seen a single time; under 6.5% belongs to the top ten. Germline V gene lookup returns CDR1 SNHLY and CDR2 FYNNEI. With 5 bases removed from V and 6 bases from J, the gap between germline ends came to 5 bases. The CDR3 runs to 11 residues. This chain joins TRBV2 and TRBJ2-1; no clear D. The sequencing sample was made of PBMCs. The sequence derives from a woman aged 18-29 years in good health and CMV-seropositive. Here the CDR3 reads CASSPLNEQFF. The CDR3, as DNA: TGTGCCAGCAGTCCACTCAATGAGCAGTTCTTC.